This T cell receptor beta chain was profiled in a study of T-cell reconstitution after alpha-beta-depleted transplantation in children. Study findings and constraints: At one year after transplant, newly produced T cells mostly accounted for T-cell counts and diversity. Two months or so post-transplant, alpha-beta T cells reportedly derived from several hundred expanded graft clones. It was surviving recipient T cells and thymic progenitors that gave some patients high TCRbeta diversity at day 60.

Trimming at V came to 3 bases and at J to 5 bases, leaving 9 bases not matched to a gene. Per the germline V gene, CDR1 is SGHAT and CDR2 is FQNNGV. CDR3 size: 15 residues. The TCRbeta library was prepared with unique molecular identifiers. TCRdb re-derived calls from the PCR reads in MiXCR, one entry per CDR3 protein. The table shows about 120,000 distinct CDR3 sequences, with about 23% occurring only once. Ten or more counts support this clonotype. The target antigen is unknown. The V call is TRBV11-2, the J call TRBJ2-7; 8 bases match TRBD1. Sample: PBMCs, mostly from graft donor cells, taken 180 days after TCRalphabeta/CD19-depleted stem cell transplant. The TCR comes from a male patient under 10 years old who had a stem cell transplant for chronic granulomatous disease, so the T cells may come from the graft donor. As DNA, the CDR3 is TGTGCCAGCAGCTTGATAGGTCAGGGGGCCGACGAGCAGTACTTC. Translation gives CASSLIGQGADEQYF.